This note documents a single TCR beta chain sequence. Its antigen is currently not known. Base qualities are missing; no much larger clone stands one base away. PBMCs were isolated by Ficoll-Paque density gradient centrifugation. These data belong to a study of T-cell memory formation after mild COVID-19 (dated by TCRdb to the early 2020s). Turning to the overall study: TCR sequence clusters from the two donors were found to be largely donor specific. T-cell clones expanding and contracting after mild COVID-19 in two donors were tracked by longitudinal TCRalpha and TCRbeta repertoire sequencing. Two young, previously healthy adult volunteers, one female and one male, were included in the cohort.

Reading the germline V gene gives CDR1 SQVTM and CDR2 ANQGSEA. The germline V end is reduced by 7 bases and the J end by 0 bases; junction bases left unmatched: 8. Measured from the cysteine to the phenylalanine, the CDR3 is 14 residues long. The entry retains the CDR3 DNA only, 42 bases that are in frame from base 1. Sequencing instrument: Illumina NovaSeq 6000. Using 5'RACE with constant-segment primers, TCRalpha and TCRbeta cDNA libraries were constructed, with sample barcodes and unique molecular identifiers added in the process. Trizol reagent was used to extract RNA from every sample. The libraries were amplified in two PCR steps, and the second step added a second sample barcode and Illumina TruSeq adapters. Libraries were sequenced on an Illumina NovaSeq with 2 x 150 bp paired-end reads. The source study handled its data this way. The reads were demultiplexed and collapsed into UMI-guided consensus sequences using migec v1.2.7. Using mixcr v2.1.11, UMI consensuses were aligned to TRA and TRB V and J templates and then assembled into clonotypes. A clonotype was counted as expanded or contracted only if both edgeR and NoisET called the change significant, with noise models trained on biological replicates. For edgeR calls, a false discovery rate-adjusted p below 0.01 and a log2 fold-change threshold of 1 were applied. As an exploratory analysis of dynamics, max-normalized trajectories of the 1000 most abundant clonotypes were examined with PCA combined with hierarchical clustering. The CD4 or CD8 phenotype of responding clones was assigned using the separately sequenced CD4+ and CD8+ repertoires. TCRdb cleaned the public reads at Q25 with fastp, built clones with MiXCR and kept in-frame beta chains. Duplicate CDR3 protein sequences are folded into a single record with the most common DNA and genes. Clone size and V and J calls follow TCRdb, not the original study. The sample yields approximately 150,000 distinct CDR3 sequences; under 25% were counted once. Approximately 2.3% of the sample goes to the ten largest clones.

Study-wide findings and limitations: Clones contracting from day 15 to 85 had balanced CD4/CD8 phenotypes, while a second wave expanding from day 15 to 37 was biased towards CD4+. The study covered only a couple of mild cases, and larger cohorts including severe cases with pre-infection samples were considered necessary. Contracting CD4+ clones were found mainly in CM and EM memory subsets, while CD8+ clones were enriched in EMRA. SARS-CoV-2 specificity was not confirmed for the second-wave clones peaking on day 37. Some responding clones were detected in pre-infection memory, which suggested that pre-existing cross-reactive memory T cells had joined the SARS-CoV-2 response.

The sequencing input was PBMCs or a T cell subset sorted from them (not recorded which). This TCR was sampled from an adult woman who had mild COVID-19 (a few samples of this study predate the infection). The sample titles of this study are shuffled in the database, so cell type and time point are left out; the donor was told from shared clones. The sequence joins TRBV29-1 to TRBJ1-1; 7 central nucleotides agree with TRBD1. The CDR3: CSAIGGTVNTEAFF. The DNA reads TGCAGCGCCATCGGAGGGACAGTGAACACTGAAGCTTTCTTT. Extended through the reference TRBV29-1 and TRBJ1-1 proteins, this CDR3 yields the full variable domain: SAVISQKPSRDICQRGTSLTIQCQVDSQVTMMFWYRQQPGQSLTLIATANQGSEATYESGFVIDKFPISRPNLTFSTLTVSNMSPEDSSIYLCSAIGGTVNTEAFFGQGTRLTVV.